A selection of T cell receptor beta chains follows, all from one sample in a study of human T cells and chemical hapten exposure. One entry per CDR3 protein, called by TCRdb with MiXCR from the RACE reads. The sample includes roughly 100,000 distinct CDR3 sequences, 9.5% to 15% of them seen just once. Source: whole blood, taken in connection with sensitization to the hapten diphenylcyclopropenone (DPC). The receptor set was obtained from a woman in her forties or fifties with alopecia areata. Some clones in this sample may be carry-over from other donors' samples. The conserved cysteine and the conserved F or W are not part of the CDR3 here.

V gene: TRBV28
J gene: TRBJ1-1
CDR3 protein: ASSFKFWAF

V gene: TRBV24-1
J gene: TRBJ2-3
CDR3 protein: ATSDFGQGRGDTQY

V gene: TRBV19
J gene: TRBJ2-2
CDR3 protein: ASSMGQIYTGELF

V gene: TRBV10-3
J gene: TRBJ1-2
CDR3 protein: AIGQGAYGYT

V gene: TRBV2
J gene: TRBJ1-1
CDR3 protein: ASRKETGSTEAF

V gene: TRBV9
J gene: TRBJ2-2
CDR3 protein: ASSVVGDGRLF

V gene: TRBV4-1
J gene: TRBJ1-1
CDR3 protein: ASSQEILGPTEAF

V gene: TRBV10-3
J gene: TRBJ2-3
CDR3 protein: AISEGDIFDTQY

V gene: TRBV7-8
J gene: TRBJ2-2
CDR3 protein: ASSFWASGSSWMFGTGELF

V gene: TRBV7-2
J gene: TRBJ2-5
CDR3 protein: ASSLAARTAGLHETQY

V gene: TRBV20-1
J gene: TRBJ1-5
CDR3 protein: SAVGTASNQPQH

V gene: TRBV28
J gene: TRBJ2-7
CDR3 protein: ASSTPGTGTYEQY

V gene: TRBV7-2
J gene: TRBJ2-5
CDR3 protein: ASSPQRNSQETQY

V gene: TRBV6-5
J gene: TRBJ2-3
CDR3 protein: ASRKRGGHLGTQY

V gene: TRBV28
J gene: TRBJ1-1
CDR3 protein: ASSHMRSRGAF

V gene: TRBV7-2
J gene: TRBJ2-5
CDR3 protein: ASSSPGRGQY

V gene: TRBV7-2
J gene: TRBJ2-5
CDR3 protein: ASSLDSGGKTQY

V gene: TRBV29-1
J gene: TRBJ2-6
CDR3 protein: SAVSSSGANVLT

V gene: TRBV6-5
J gene: TRBJ1-2
CDR3 protein: ASSYSWTGDYGYT

V gene: TRBV11-2
J gene: TRBJ1-6
CDR3 protein: ASSLQGGLSSPLH

V gene: TRBV6-2/TRBV6-3
J gene: TRBJ1-5
CDR3 protein: ASTPRAASQPQH

V gene: TRBV12-3/TRBV12-4
J gene: TRBJ2-1
CDR3 protein: ASSSQVGKGRGNEQF